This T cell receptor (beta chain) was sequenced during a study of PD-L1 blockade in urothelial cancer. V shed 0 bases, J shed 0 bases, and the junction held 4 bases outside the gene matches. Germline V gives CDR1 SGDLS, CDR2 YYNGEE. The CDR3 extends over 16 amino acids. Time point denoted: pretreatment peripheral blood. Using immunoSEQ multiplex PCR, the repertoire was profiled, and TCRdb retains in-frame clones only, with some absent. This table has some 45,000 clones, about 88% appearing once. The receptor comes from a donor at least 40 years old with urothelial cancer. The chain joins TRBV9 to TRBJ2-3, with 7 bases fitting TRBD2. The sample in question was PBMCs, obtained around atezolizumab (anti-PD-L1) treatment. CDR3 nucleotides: TGTGCCAGCAGCGTAGCTGTGGGAGGGAGCACAGATACGCAGTATTTT. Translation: CASSVAVGGSTDTQYF. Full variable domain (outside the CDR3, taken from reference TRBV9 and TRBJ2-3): DSGVTQTPKHLITATGQRVTLRCSPRSGDLSVYWYQQSLDQGLQFLIQYYNGEERAKGNILERFSAQQFPDLHSELNLSSLELGDSALYFCASSVAVGGSTDTQYFGPGTRLTVL.